These 9 T cell receptor beta chains originate from one sample sequenced in a study of blood T cell repertoires in COVID-19. Here immunoSEQ multiplex PCR was the method, and the copy in TCRdb shows in-frame clones only, minus some. The data contain about 85,000 clones, roughly 87% of them seen just once; the ten biggest clones take up roughly 2%. The sequenced material came from peripheral blood. These receptors originate from a man in his fifties or sixties with acute or convalescent COVID-19.

CDR3 loop: CASSGQVTGNTIYF. Here the CDR3 DNA reads TGTGCCAGCAGTGGACAGGTCACTGGAAACACCATATATTTT. This chain connects TRBV2 to TRBJ1-3; the D gene is possibly TRBD1 (6 bases). CDR1 SNHLY and CDR2 FYNNEI come from the germline V gene. V shed 4 bases and J shed 2 bases, with 9 bases lying between them. The CDR3 is 14 residues long. The variable domain in full, completed from reference TRBV2 and TRBJ1-3, reads EPEVTQTPSHQVTQMGQEVILRCVPISNHLYFYWYRQILGQKVEFLVSFYNNEISEKSEIFDDQFSVERPDGSNFTLKIRSTKLEDSAMYFCASSGQVTGNTIYFGEGSWLTVV.

The chain carries TRBV6-5 and TRBJ2-2, with TRBD2 matching 7 bases. Germline CDR1 is MNHEY and CDR2 is SVGAGI. Trimming at V came to 6 bases and at J to 4 bases, leaving 5 bases not matched to a gene. The CDR3 spans 14 residues. Here the CDR3 DNA reads TGTGCCAGCAGCCCAGCGGGATCCACCGGGGAGCTGTTTTTT. Its protein product is CASSPAGSTGELFF.

The chain combines TRBV2 with TRBJ2-5; 7 nucleotides align to TRBD1. The CDR3 contains 15 residues. Losses at the gene ends were 8 bases for V and 0 bases for J; bases not matched to a gene: 9. Germline V gene lookup returns CDR1 SNHLY and CDR2 FYNNEI. The CDR3 bases are TGTGCCAGCGCTAGGGACAGCCAGTACCAAGAGACCCAGTACTTC. This codes for CASARDSQYQETQYF.

The chain links TRBV7-2 to TRBJ1-1; D is unresolved. The CDR3 is 13 residues long. V lost 5 bases, J lost 4 bases, and 11 bases lay in between. Germline V gene lookup returns CDR1 SGHTA and CDR2 FQGNSA. The CDR3 spells CASSPWRGTEAFF. In nucleotides, the CDR3 is TGTGCCAGCAGCCCCTGGCGGGGCACTGAAGCTTTCTTT.

The genes are TRBV11-2 and TRBJ2-1; no clear D gene. Trimming took 5 bases from V and 8 from J, leaving 19 bases between them. The V gene's germline CDR1 is SGHAT and CDR2 FQNNGV. The CDR3 is made up of 15 amino acids. The CDR3 sequence is CASSPDSPSADEQFF. The CDR3 DNA reads as TGTGCCAGCAGCCCCGACTCGCCCAGTGCCGATGAGCAGTTCTTC.

The chain links TRBV4-1 to TRBJ2-5; 8 bases fit TRBD2. The CDR3 sequence is 15 residues long. Trimming removed 4 bases from V and 0 bases from J; junction bases left unmatched: 4. Germline loops: CDR1 MGHRA, CDR2 YSYEKL. CDR3 residues: CASSLAGTYQETQYF. CDR3 nucleotide sequence: TGCGCCAGCAGCCTAGCGGGGACGTACCAAGAGACCCAGTACTTC.

The rearrangement links TRBV27 to TRBJ1-2; a weak D match, TRBD1 (5 bases). Germline lookup yields CDR1 MNHEY and CDR2 SMNVEV (reference sequence). The CDR3 extends over 17 amino acids. V lost 0 bases and J lost 8, with 22 bases in between. The CDR3: CASSLSRWQGGGSGYTF. Here the CDR3 DNA reads TGTGCCAGCAGTTTATCGAGGTGGCAGGGAGGAGGCAGCGGCTACACCTTC.

The V call is TRBV7-6, the J call TRBJ2-2; 8 nucleotides line up with TRBD2. The CDR3 extends over 16 amino acids. From germline, CDR1 is SGHVS and CDR2 FNYEAQ. The trim removed 5 bases at V and 4 bases at J, leaving 9 bases unmatched. This chain's CDR3 is CASSETGLEGTGELFF. The CDR3 region has the DNA TGTGCCAGCAGCGAGACGGGACTAGAGGGCACCGGGGAGCTGTTTTTT.

The gene calls are TRBV2 and TRBJ2-5, with 7 bases lining up with TRBD2. J gave up 1 base and V 3 bases, and 5 bases lay outside the gene matches. CDR1 and CDR2 from the germline V gene are SNHLY and FYNNEI. CDR3 length: 15 amino acids. The CDR3 here is CASSDSGQPQETQYF. CDR3 sequence (DNA): TGTGCCAGCAGTGATAGCGGGCAGCCCCAAGAGACCCAGTACTTC.